These 9 T cell receptor beta chains were sequenced from one sample in a study of low-dose radiotherapy and immunotherapy resistance in tumors. Primers used for first-strand cDNA, a TRAV- and TRBV-specific set, covered both alpha and beta chains. Using a constant-region primer together with a V-primer adapter, TCRs were subjected to around 20 PCR cycles of amplification. MiXCR, applied by TCRdb to the reads, yields one record per CDR3 protein. The profile shows roughly 36,000 distinct CDR3 sequences, 30% to 35% of them singletons. The time point was: before trial treatment. Sequences were derived from PBMCs, sampled before treatment. Receptors were obtained from a male donor with gallbladder cancer.

The chain joins TRBV5-3 to TRBJ2-1; D remains unclear. TRBV5-3 is designated an ORF whose function remains uncertain. Trimming removed 8 bases from V and 13 bases from J, with 16 bases in between. The CDR3 spans 11 residues. The CDR3 sequence is CASSQRDIQFF. The CDR3, as DNA: TGTGCCAGCAGTCAAAGGGATATACAGTTCTTC.

The genes are TRBV7-2 and TRBJ2-3, with 8 positions matching TRBD1. Trimming took 0 bases from V and 1 from J; bases not matched to a gene: 6. From germline, CDR1 is SGHTA and CDR2 FQGNSA. This CDR3 is 17 amino acids long. The CDR3 DNA follows: TGTGCCAGCAGCTTAGCGCAGGGGGCGCGAGGCACAGATACGCAGTATTTT. The encoded protein is CASSLAQGARGTDTQYF.

As to this clonotype: A read error likely explains this, since a far larger clone differs by one base. The chain combines TRBV28 with TRBJ2-1; 12 bases are a match to TRBD1. J gave up 10 bases and V 6 bases, and 4 bases lay outside the gene matches. This CDR3 has 13 residues. Germline V gives CDR1 MDHEN, CDR2 SYDVKM. CDR3 DNA: TGTGCCAGCAGCCCGGGACAGGGGGCCGAGCAGTTCTTC. Protein product: CASSPGQGAEQFF.

This chain connects TRBV5-4 to TRBJ2-4; tentative D call: TRBD2 (6 bases). V was shortened by 0 bases and J by 10 bases, with 14 bases between the two germline ends. The germline V gene has CDR1 SGHNT and CDR2 YYREEE (reference sequence). This CDR3 contains 14 residues. This chain's CDR3 is CASSLAPSARIQYF. CDR3 in DNA: TGTGCCAGCAGCTTGGCCCCTAGCGCGAGGATTCAGTACTTC.

The chain joins TRBV5-1 to TRBJ2-7; tentatively, D is TRBD2 (7 bases). Germline CDR1 reads SGHRS; CDR2 reads YFSETQ. The CDR3 is made up of 14 amino acids. V gave up 4 bases and J gave up 6 bases, with 17 bases separating them. The CDR3 DNA reads as TGCGCCAGCAGCCCCCCGGGGGGCGGAGGCGAGCAGTACTTC. Translated: CASSPPGGGGEQYF. Filled out from reference TRBV5-1 and TRBJ2-7, the complete variable domain reads KAGVTQTPRYLIKTRGQQVTLSCSPISGHRSVSWYQQTPGQGLQFLFEYFSETQRNKGNFPGRFSGRQFSNSRSEMNVSTLELGDSALYLCASSPPGGGGEQYFGPGTRLTVT.

The rearrangement links TRBV5-1 to TRBJ2-7, with D possibly being TRBD2 (5 bases). Germline V gives CDR1 SGHRS, CDR2 YFSETQ. The CDR3 length is 13 residues. V was cut by 4 bases and J by 2 bases, with 10 bases left in between. Here the CDR3 reads CASSEPGTYEQYF. The DNA for the CDR3 is TGCGCCAGCAGCGAACCCGGGACCTACGAGCAGTACTTC.

The rearrangement joins TRBV28 to TRBJ2-1; 8 positions match TRBD2. The CDR3 totals 15 residues. Germline V gene data show CDR1 as MDHEN and CDR2 as SYDVKM. Trimming at V came to 4 bases and at J to 8 bases, leaving 10 bases not matched to a gene. The CDR3 DNA reads as TGTGCCAGCAGTTCGGGACTAGTCGGTGCGGATGAGCAGTTCTTC. Protein: CASSSGLVGADEQFF.

This clonotype was found many times. The chain recombines TRBV5-1 with TRBJ2-7, with D perhaps TRBD1 or TRBD2 (5 bases each). Trimming removed 1 base from V and 0 bases from J, with 8 bases in between. Germline V gives CDR1 SGHRS, CDR2 YFSETQ. This CDR3 is 14 amino acids long. CDR3 protein: CASSLPGSSYEQYF. Here the CDR3 DNA reads TGCGCCAGCAGCTTGCCAGGGAGCTCCTACGAGCAGTACTTC.

This clonotype was seen a handful of times. This probably arose from a read error, given a far larger clone one base away. The chain employs TRBV29-1 and TRBJ2-1; 9 nucleotides match TRBD1. The length of the CDR3 is 14 residues. The germline gives CDR1 SQVTM, CDR2 ANQGSEA. V lost 6 bases to trimming and J lost 10 bases; unmatched junction nucleotides: 13. CDR3 loop: CSVETGGRPYEQFF. CDR3 sequence (DNA): TGCAGCGTGGAAACAGGGGGCAGGCCCTACGAGCAGTTCTTC.